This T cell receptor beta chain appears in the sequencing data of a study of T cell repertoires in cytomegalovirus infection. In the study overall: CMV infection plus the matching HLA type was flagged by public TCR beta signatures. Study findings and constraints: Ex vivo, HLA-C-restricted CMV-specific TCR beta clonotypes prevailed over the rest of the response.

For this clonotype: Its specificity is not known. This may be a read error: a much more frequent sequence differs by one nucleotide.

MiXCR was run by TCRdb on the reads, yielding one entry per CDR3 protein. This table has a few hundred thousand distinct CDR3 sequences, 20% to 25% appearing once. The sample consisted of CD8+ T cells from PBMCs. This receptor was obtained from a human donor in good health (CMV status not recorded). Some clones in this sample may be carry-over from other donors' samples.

CDR3 amino acids: CASSVGTEANYGYTF. As DNA, the CDR3 is TGTGCCAGCAGCGTAGGGACAGAAGCTAACTATGGCTACACCTTC. This chain links TRBV7-4 with TRBJ1-2, with 7 bases that match TRBD1. This CDR3 has 15 residues. The trim removed 5 bases at V and 0 bases at J, leaving 6 bases unmatched. Germline values: CDR1 SGHVT, CDR2 SQSDAQ.